The 4 T cell receptor beta chains presented below share a single source sample, sequenced in a study of cytomegalovirus exposure and HLA in healthy donors. In the PCR, 60 Vbeta and 13 Jbeta primers were used. Only in-frame clones appear in the TCRdb table, and some are missing; sequencing was by immunoSEQ multiplex PCR. The top ten clones hold 0.26% of a sample with about 190,000 clones, more than 70% of them seen once. Sequenced input: PBMCs. The origin of the receptors is a boy aged 5-17 years in good health and CMV-seronegative.

This chain joins TRBV12-5 and TRBJ2-2; TRBD1 aligns across 10 bases. The V gene end was trimmed by 6 bases and the J gene end by 3 bases; junction bases not matched to a gene: 10. In germline, CDR1 is LGHNT, CDR2 FRNRAP. The length of the CDR3 is 17 residues. The CDR3 DNA reads TGTGCTAGTGGCCACCTCGACAGGGGGCGAGACACCGGGGAGCTGTTTTTT. This encodes CASGHLDRGRDTGELFF.

In DNA, the CDR3 is TGTGCCAGCAGCCGCCCTCTCATTAAGCGGGAGGGCCTCAACTACGAGCAGTACTTC. Amino acid sequence: CASSRPLIKREGLNYEQYF. V gene TRBV2 combines with J gene TRBJ2-7; 10 nucleotides align to TRBD2. V was clipped by 6 bases and J by 3 bases; unmatched bases: 20. The CDR3 covers 19 residues. Germline V gene lookup returns CDR1 SNHLY and CDR2 FYNNEI.

The chain recombines TRBV18 with TRBJ1-6; TRBD1 might be the D (5 bases). Looked up from germline, CDR1 is KGHSH and CDR2 is LQKENI. V was trimmed by 3 bases and J by 8 bases, leaving 14 bases between them. There are 15 residues in the CDR3. CDR3 residues: CASSPSGNRDSPLHF. The CDR3 DNA is TGTGCCAGCTCACCCTCAGGGAATCGAGATTCACCCCTCCACTTT.

The chain recombines TRBV13 with TRBJ2-3, with 8 positions matching TRBD1. V was clipped by 4 bases and J by 2 bases; unmatched bases: 17. This CDR3 region has 19 residues. CDR1 and CDR2 (germline): PRHDT, FYEKMQ (reference sequence). The CDR3 is CASSSKSPTGGVDTDTQYF. In DNA, the CDR3 is TGTGCCAGCAGCTCCAAGAGCCCAACAGGGGGAGTGGACACAGATACGCAGTATTTT.